The 2 T cell receptor beta chains listed next were all sequenced from one sample in a study of human T cells and chemical hapten exposure. The time point was: patch test 3, about 24 weeks after DPC sensitization. The treatment: therapeutic diphenylcyclopropenone sensitization with weekly scalp DPC. TCRdb redid the calling of the RACE reads with MiXCR, one entry per CDR3 protein. The table lists more than 150,000 distinct CDR3 sequences, about 22% of them singletons. Sample: whole blood, taken in connection with sensitization to the hapten diphenylcyclopropenone (DPC). Source of these receptors: a woman in her forties with alopecia areata. Some clones in this sample may be carry-over from other donors' samples.

This clonotype was observed a handful of times. This rearrangement joins TRBV28 to TRBJ1-4; D is perhaps TRBD1 (6 bases). The CDR3 runs 12 residues. With 11 bases removed from V and 8 bases from J, the gap between germline ends came to 15 bases. Germline-derived CDR1 and CDR2 are MDHEN and SYDVKM. The CDR3 DNA reads as TGTGCCTGGGGAGGGGGTCTGGAAAAACTGTTTTTT. Amino acids: CAWGGGLEKLFF.

The chain recombines TRBV30 with TRBJ1-1, with unresolved D. V lost 0 bases and J 5 bases, leaving 10 bases between the germline ends. This CDR3 has 13 amino acids. Germline-derived CDR1 and CDR2 are GTSNPN and SVGIG (reference sequence). CDR3 residues: CAWSVLGSTEAFF. The CDR3, as DNA: TGTGCCTGGAGTGTACTAGGGTCTACTGAAGCTTTCTTT.